The subject of this entry is one T cell receptor beta chain. Its antigen is as yet unknown. The data originate from a study of PD-1 blockade in classical Hodgkin lymphoma. The overall study: The study gave patients nivolumab 3 mg/kg intravenously every 2 weeks.

Data came from immunoSEQ multiplex PCR; TCRdb stores just in-frame clones and leaves some out. The repertoire consists of tens of thousands of clones, with approximately 79% occurring once and the leading ten covering over 3%. Study-level points and caveats: The study reported lower baseline TCR diversity in newly diagnosed patients than in healthy donors. Those starting nivolumab under 1 year post-ASCT were excluded. Repertoire differences have undefined causes, possibly disease activity or prior therapy.

Germline V gene sequence: CDR1 SGHDT, CDR2 YYEEEE. V lost 0 bases and J lost 0, with 7 bases in between. The CDR3 covers 15 residues. Noted time point: cycle 4 day 1 (C4D1), after more than five weeks of nivolumab. Relapse was seen in all patients after autologous stem cell transplantation, and brentuximab vedotin exposure was variable. Magnetic depletion of unwanted cells isolated CD4+ T cells from thawed PBMCs. The origin of this receptor is a human donor with classical Hodgkin lymphoma. The V gene is TRBV5-6, the J gene TRBJ1-3; D unresolved. Here the sequenced sample was CD4+ T cells from blood, taken before the fourth cycle of nivolumab. CDR3 nucleotides: TGTGCCAGCAGCTTGGAGGCGGGCTCTGGAAACACCATATATTTT. Its translation is CASSLEAGSGNTIYF.